These T cell receptor beta chains were read from a single sample in a study of beta chain features in type 1 diabetes. The assay was immunoSEQ multiplex PCR, and TCRdb's table has in-frame clones only and misses some. In the table there are 550,000 to 850,000 clones, roughly 12% of which are singletons. The sequencing sample was made of naive CD4+ T cells from blood. Source of these receptors: a man younger than 35 with type 1 diabetes. Both conserved end residues are part of each CDR3. D genes are given only for firm matches. Clone size appears in some rows only: once, few, many, or a class for an expanded clone.

V gene	D gene	J gene	clone size	CDR3 protein	CDR3 DNA
TRBV14	-	TRBJ2-5	-	CASSLYETQYF	TGTGCCAGCAGCCTATACGAGACCCAGTACTTC
TRBV9	TRBD1	TRBJ1-6	-	CASSVGQGRDSPLHF	TGTGCCAGCAGCGTAGGACAGGGGAGGGATTCACCCCTCCACTTT
TRBV6-5	-	TRBJ2-3	-	CASRGTADTQYF	TGTGCCAGCAGAGGAACAGCAGATACGCAGTATTTT
TRBV6-5	-	TRBJ1-5	-	CASSYPGRGAQHF	TGTGCCAGCAGTTACCCGGGGCGAGGGGCCCAGCATTTT
TRBV7-2	-	TRBJ1-2	-	CASSQSRRDYTF	TGTGCCAGCAGCCAATCGCGGAGGGACTACACCTTC
TRBV27	-	TRBJ2-5	few	CASSRGETQYF	TGTGCCAGCAGTCGGGGGGAGACCCAGTACTTC
TRBV4-1	-	TRBJ2-5	-	CASSQVTFPSKETQYF	TGCGCCAGCAGCCAAGTGACATTTCCCTCTAAAGAGACCCAGTACTTC
TRBV20-1	-	TRBJ2-1	-	CSASWVNEQFF	TGCAGTGCTAGTTGGGTGAATGAGCAGTTCTTC
TRBV4-1	-	TRBJ2-5	-	CASSQSLGTQETQYF	TGCGCCAGCAGCCAATCCCTTGGCACCCAAGAGACCCAGTACTTC
TRBV30	TRBD1	TRBJ1-2	-	CAWRVQGANGYTF	TGTGCCTGGAGGGTACAGGGGGCAAATGGCTACACCTTC
TRBV4-1	TRBD1	TRBJ1-2	few	CASSHEQSRQGESYGYTF	TGCGCCAGCAGCCACGAACAAAGCCGACAGGGGGAAAGCTATGGCTACACCTTC
TRBV11-1	-	TRBJ1-2	-	CASSFGNELGYTF	TGTGCCAGCAGCTTCGGGAATGAGCTTGGCTACACCTTC
TRBV7-9	-	TRBJ1-1	few	CASSSLGTEAFF	TGTGCCAGCAGCTCACTGGGCACTGAAGCTTTCTTT
TRBV6-1	-	TRBJ1-2	few	CASSVYGYTF	TGTGCCAGCAGTGTCTATGGCTACACCTTC
TRBV7-3	-	TRBJ2-1	-	CASSLKTSSYNEQFF	TGTGCCAGCAGCCTAAAGACTAGCTCCTACAATGAGCAGTTCTTC
TRBV10-3	TRBD1	TRBJ1-1	-	CAITNRDRGNTEAFF	TGTGCCATCACTAACCGGGACAGGGGGAACACTGAAGCTTTCTTT